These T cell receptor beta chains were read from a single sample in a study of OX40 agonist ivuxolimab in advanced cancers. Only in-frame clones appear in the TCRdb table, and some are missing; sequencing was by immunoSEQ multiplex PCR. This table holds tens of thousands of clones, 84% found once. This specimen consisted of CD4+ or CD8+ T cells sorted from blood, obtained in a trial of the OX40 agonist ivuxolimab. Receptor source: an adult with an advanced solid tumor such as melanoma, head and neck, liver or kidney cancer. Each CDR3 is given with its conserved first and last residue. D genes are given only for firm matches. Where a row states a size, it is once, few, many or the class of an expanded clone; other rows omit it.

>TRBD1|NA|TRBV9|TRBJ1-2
CASSVGDRVDYGYTF
TGTGCCAGCAGCGTTGGGGACAGGGTGGACTATGGCTACACCTTC
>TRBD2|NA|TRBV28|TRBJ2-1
CASSPASGGANEQFF
TGTGCCAGCAGTCCCGCTAGCGGGGGGGCCAATGAGCAGTTCTTC
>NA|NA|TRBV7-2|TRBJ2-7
CASSPSWQGVNEQYF
TGTGCCAGCAGCCCTTCGTGGCAGGGAGTGAACGAGCAGTACTTC
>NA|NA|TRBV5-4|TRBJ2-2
CASRGDGELFF
TGTGCCAGCAGAGGAGACGGGGAGCTGTTTTTT
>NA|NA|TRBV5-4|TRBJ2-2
CASSLPGASSFTGELFF
TGTGCCAGCAGCTTGCCAGGGGCCAGTTCCTTCACCGGGGAGCTGTTTTTT
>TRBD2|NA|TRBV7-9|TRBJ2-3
CASTKSGGGTDTQYF
TGTGCCAGCACAAAGAGCGGGGGGGGCACAGATACGCAGTATTTT
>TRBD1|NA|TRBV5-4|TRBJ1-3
CASSSQGEGNTIYF
TGTGCCAGCAGCTCTCAGGGGGAAGGAAACACCATATATTTT
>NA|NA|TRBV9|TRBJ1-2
CASSPLGGASNYGYTF
TGTGCCAGCAGCCCTCTCGGGGGCGCCTCTAACTATGGCTACACCTTC
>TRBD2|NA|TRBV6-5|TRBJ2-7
CASKSGGGWSYEQYF
TGTGCCAGCAAGTCGGGAGGGGGATGGTCCTACGAGCAGTACTTC
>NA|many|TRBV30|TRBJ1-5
CACLGQPQHF
TGTGCCTGCCTGGGTCAGCCCCAGCATTTT
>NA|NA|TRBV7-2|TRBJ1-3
CASSPDSLGNTIYF
TGTGCCAGCAGCCCTGACAGCCTTGGAAACACCATATATTTT
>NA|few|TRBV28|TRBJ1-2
CASTMGGSNYGYTF
TGTGCCAGCACCATGGGGGGAAGTAACTATGGCTACACCTTC
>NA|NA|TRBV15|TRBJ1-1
CATSTPKGAEAFF
TGTGCCACCAGCACCCCAAAGGGAGCTGAAGCTTTCTTT
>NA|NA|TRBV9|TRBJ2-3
CASRRGGATDTQYF
TGTGCCAGCAGGAGGGGGGGTGCCACAGATACGCAGTATTTT
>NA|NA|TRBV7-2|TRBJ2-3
CASSLVGTNTDTQYF
TGTGCCAGCAGCTTAGTGGGGACCAACACAGATACGCAGTATTTT
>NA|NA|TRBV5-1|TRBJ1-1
CASSPRGAGNTEAFF
TGCGCCAGTTCTCCCAGGGGCGCAGGGAACACTGAAGCTTTCTTT
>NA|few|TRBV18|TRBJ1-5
CASSAGPQPQHF
TGTGCCAGCTCAGCTGGGCCTCAGCCCCAGCATTTT
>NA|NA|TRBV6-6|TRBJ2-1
CASSRSSYNEQFF
TGTGCCAGCAGCCGGAGCTCCTACAATGAGCAGTTCTTC
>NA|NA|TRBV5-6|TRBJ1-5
CASSLGGGRFSNQPQHF
TGTGCCAGCAGCTTGGGAGGGGGGCGATTTAGCAATCAGCCCCAGCATTTT
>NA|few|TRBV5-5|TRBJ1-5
CASSLDPNQPQHF
TGTGCCAGCAGCTTGGACCCCAATCAGCCCCAGCATTTT
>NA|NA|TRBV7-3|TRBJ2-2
CASSSPPGELFF
TGTGCCAGCAGCTCACCCCCCGGGGAGCTGTTTTTT
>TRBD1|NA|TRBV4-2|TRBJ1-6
CASSQEEGAGSPLHF
TGTGCCAGCAGCCAAGAGGAGGGGGCTGGTTCACCCCTCCACTTT
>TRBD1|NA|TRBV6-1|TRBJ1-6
CASSEFWGTGNGSPLHF
TGTGCCAGCAGTGAATTTTGGGGGACAGGTAACGGTTCACCCCTCCACTTT
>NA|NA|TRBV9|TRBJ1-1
CASTGGTNTEAFF
TGTGCCAGCACCGGCGGAACGAACACTGAAGCTTTCTTT
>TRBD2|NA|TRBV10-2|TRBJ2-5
CASNLGASGAQETQYF
TGCGCCAGCAACCTTGGTGCTAGCGGGGCACAAGAGACCCAGTACTTC
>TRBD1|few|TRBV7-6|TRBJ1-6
CASSPDRGRTPLHF
TGTGCCAGCAGCCCGGACAGGGGAAGGACACCCCTCCACTTT
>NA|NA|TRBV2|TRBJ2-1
CASRGGDSEFF
TGTGCCAGCAGGGGGGGGGACAGCGAGTTCTTC
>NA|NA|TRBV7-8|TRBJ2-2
CASSSRERNTGELFF
TGTGCCAGCAGCTCTCGTGAGAGGAACACCGGGGAGCTGTTTTTT
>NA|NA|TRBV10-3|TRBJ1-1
CAIRLQENTEAFF
TGTGCCATCAGGCTACAGGAGAACACTGAAGCTTTCTTT
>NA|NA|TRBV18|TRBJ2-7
CASSPTQGGSSYEQYF
TGTGCCAGCTCACCCACCCAGGGTGGCAGCTCCTACGAGCAGTACTTC
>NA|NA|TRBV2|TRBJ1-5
CASSYTTQPQHF
TGTGCCAGCAGTTATACGACTCAGCCCCAGCATTTT
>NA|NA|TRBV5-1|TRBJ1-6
CASYLGVGSPLHF
TGCGCCAGCTACTTGGGGGTAGGTTCACCCCTCCACTTT
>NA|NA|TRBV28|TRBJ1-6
CASSFPSPSGSPLHF
TGTGCCAGCAGTTTTCCGAGCCCGTCTGGTTCACCCCTCCACTTT
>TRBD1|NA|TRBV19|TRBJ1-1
CASSIGGQSTEAFF
TGTGCCAGTAGTATCGGGGGACAGTCCACTGAAGCTTTCTTT